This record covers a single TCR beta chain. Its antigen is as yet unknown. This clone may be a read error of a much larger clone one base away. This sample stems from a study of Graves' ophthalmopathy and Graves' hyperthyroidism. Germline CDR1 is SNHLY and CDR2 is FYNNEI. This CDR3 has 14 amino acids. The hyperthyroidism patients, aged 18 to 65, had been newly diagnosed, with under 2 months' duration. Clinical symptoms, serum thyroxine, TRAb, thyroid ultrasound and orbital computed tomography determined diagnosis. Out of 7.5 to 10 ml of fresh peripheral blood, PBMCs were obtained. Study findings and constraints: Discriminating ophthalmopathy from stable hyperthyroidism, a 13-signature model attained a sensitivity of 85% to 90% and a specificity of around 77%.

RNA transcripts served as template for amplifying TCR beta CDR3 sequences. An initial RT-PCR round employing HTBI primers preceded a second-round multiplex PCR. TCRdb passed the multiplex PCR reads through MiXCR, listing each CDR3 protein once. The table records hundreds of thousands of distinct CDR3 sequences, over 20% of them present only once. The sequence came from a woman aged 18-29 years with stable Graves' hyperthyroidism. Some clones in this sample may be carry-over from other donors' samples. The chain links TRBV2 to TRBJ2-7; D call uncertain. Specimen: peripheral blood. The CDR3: CASSRTSSPGEQHF. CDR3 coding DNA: TGTGCCAGCAGCCGAACCAGCAGCCCTGGCGAGCAGCACTTC.